The rows below give T cell receptor beta chains drawn from one sample of a study of blood T cell repertoires in COVID-19. Produced via immunoSEQ multiplex PCR; TCRdb's table is partial and in-frame only. Of about 160,000 clones detected, 85% to 95% appear once; the ten largest clones hold around 0.5%. Sequenced: peripheral blood. The receptors come from a man in his fifties with acute or convalescent COVID-19. Both conserved end residues are part of each CDR3. Each record gives: J gene, V gene, clone size, D gene, CDR3 DNA, CDR3 protein. The D gene is left open where the match is weak. Size values are once, few and many counts, or a class for expanded clones, and some rows have none.

TRBJ2-1,TRBV28,NA,NA,TGTGCCAGCAGTTTCACCTCAGGAGGAAATGAGCAGTTCTTC,CASSFTSGGNEQFF
TRBJ2-7,TRBV4-1,NA,TRBD2,TGCGCCAGCAGCCCTACTTGGACTAGCGGCTACGAGCAGTACTTC,CASSPTWTSGYEQYF
TRBJ2-5,TRBV19,NA,TRBD2,TGTGCCAGTAGTATCCAGCGGGGGGCGGAAGAGACCCAGTACTTC,CASSIQRGAEETQYF
TRBJ1-2,TRBV9,few,NA,TGTGCCAGCAGCGGCATCAGGGGAAACTATGGCTACACCTTC,CASSGIRGNYGYTF
TRBJ2-1,TRBV5-1,NA,TRBD2,TGCGCCAGCAGCCCAAGAGCGGGACCCTACAATGAGCAGTTCTTC,CASSPRAGPYNEQFF
TRBJ1-6,TRBV4-1,few,TRBD1,TGCGCCAGCAGCCCGGACAGGGGGAAGTCACCCCTCCACTTT,CASSPDRGKSPLHF
TRBJ1-1,TRBV2,NA,NA,TGTGCCAGCAGTGAACAGGGAGGAACTGAAGCTTTCTTT,CASSEQGGTEAFF
TRBJ2-2,TRBV7-3,NA,NA,TGTGCCAGCAGCCCCTCCCTCGCGAGCACCGGGGAGCTGTTTTTT,CASSPSLASTGELFF
TRBJ2-1,TRBV5-4,once,TRBD2,TGTGCCAGCAGTCCGAGCGGGGGCCGTAACTTCAATGAGCAGTTCTTC,CASSPSGGRNFNEQFF
TRBJ1-3,TRBV28,NA,NA,TGTGCCAGCAGTTTAGGTAGCGGCCGTCTCTCTGGAAACACCATATATTTT,CASSLGSGRLSGNTIYF